The following is a T cell receptor (beta chain) sequence with its context. The antigen is unknown. Per germline, CDR1 SEHNR and CDR2 FQNEAQ (reference sequence). This CDR3 contains 15 residues. V lost 5 bases and J lost 5, with 16 bases in between. Sequencing was performed with immunoSEQ multiplex PCR; in TCRdb, only in-frame clones are kept and a portion is missing. The data hold tens of thousands of clones, with around 80% observed a single time. Doses given second, at about 4 or about 12 weeks, were pooled. This specimen belongs to a study of T cell responses to AZD1222 COVID-19 vaccine. General study results and limits: Clonal diversity was possibly underestimated, and white British individuals and females predominated among donors. Repertoires were collected only later (after the peak T cell response had occurred). Epitopes outside B.1.351 and B.1.1.7 mutated regions reportedly drew nearly half of spike TCRs.

The rearrangement links TRBV7-9 to TRBJ2-1, with D possibly matching TRBD1 (6 bases). The input for sequencing was peripheral blood, taken 28 days after the second AZD1222 dose. The receptor was derived from an adult who received the AZD1222 COVID-19 vaccine. The CDR3 is CASSNRDNVNNEQFF. Written as DNA, the CDR3 is TGTGCCAGCAGCAACCGGGACAACGTAAACAATGAGCAGTTCTTC.